The rows below give T cell receptor beta chains drawn from one sample of a study of blood T cell repertoires in COVID-19. The data were produced by immunoSEQ multiplex PCR, yet TCRdb's version contains in-frame clones alone and is incomplete. The top ten hold approximately 18% of the sample, which has about 170,000 clones, around four fifths seen once. The sequenced sample was peripheral blood. The receptors shown here come from a woman in her 70s who had recovered from COVID-19. The CDR3 runs from the conserved cysteine through the conserved F or W. The D gene is left open where the match is weak. Only part of the rows carry a size: once, few, many, or a class if the clone is expanded.

d_gene	abundance	v_gene	j_gene	CDR3nt	CDR3aa
TRBD1	NA	TRBV10-3	TRBJ2-7	TGTGCCATCTCTCCTTCCGGGACAGGGGGAGAGCAGTACTTC	CAISPSGTGGEQYF
NA	NA	TRBV6-5	TRBJ1-6	TGTGCCAGCATGGACAGAGGGAATTCACCCCTCCACTTT	CASMDRGNSPLHF
NA	few	TRBV4-1	TRBJ1-2	TGCGCCACCGCCGGGGGCTATGGCTACACCTTC	CATAGGYGYTF
TRBD2	NA	TRBV5-1	TRBJ2-1	TGCGCCAGCAGCCGGACCCTAGCGGGAGGGCCTGGGGCGCGGTACAATGAGCAGTTCTTC	CASSRTLAGGPGARYNEQFF
NA	NA	TRBV12-3/TRBV12-4	TRBJ2-3	TGTGCCAGCAGCCTAGGTGCCGCAGATACGCAGTATTTT	CASSLGAADTQYF
NA	NA	TRBV28	TRBJ1-4	TGTGCCAGCACCCTTGGAGGGGTCGAAAAACTGTTTTTT	CASTLGGVEKLFF
NA	NA	TRBV2	TRBJ2-1	TGTGCCAGCATGGGCGGGGCCCTATACCCTGAGCAGTTCTTC	CASMGGALYPEQFF
TRBD1	NA	TRBV9	TRBJ2-7	TGTGCCAGCAGCGGCCAACCCAGGGGGCTCAACGAGCAGTACTTC	CASSGQPRGLNEQYF
NA	NA	TRBV3-1/TRBV3-2	TRBJ2-5	TGTGCCAGCAGCCCGCTAACGACTAGTCCCTATCAAGAGACCCAGTACTTC	CASSPLTTSPYQETQYF
TRBD2	NA	TRBV5-1	TRBJ2-2	TGCGCCAGCAGCCCTCGCCGGGGGGGCCCCGGGGAGCTGTTTTTT	CASSPRRGGPGELFF